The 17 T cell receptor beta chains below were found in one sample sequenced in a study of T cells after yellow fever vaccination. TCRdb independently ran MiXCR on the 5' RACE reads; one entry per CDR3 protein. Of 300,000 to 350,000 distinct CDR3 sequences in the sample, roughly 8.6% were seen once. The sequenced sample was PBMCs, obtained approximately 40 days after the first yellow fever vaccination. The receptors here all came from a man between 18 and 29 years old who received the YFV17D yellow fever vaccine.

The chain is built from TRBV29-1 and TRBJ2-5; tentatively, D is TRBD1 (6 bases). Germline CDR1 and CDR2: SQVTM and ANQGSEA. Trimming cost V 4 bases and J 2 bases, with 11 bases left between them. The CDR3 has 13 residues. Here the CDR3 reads CSVGLDRQETQYF. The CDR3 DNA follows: TGCAGCGTTGGGCTAGACAGGCAAGAGACCCAGTACTTC.

The CDR3 nucleotides are TGTGCCAGCAGCCACTTCGGGGTTTACAATGAGCAGTTCTTC. It specifies CASSHFGVYNEQFF. This rearrangement joins TRBV7-6 to TRBJ2-1; D may be TRBD2 (5 bases). This CDR3 comprises 14 residues. Trimming stripped 5 bases from V and 4 bases from J, with 12 bases between. Germline V gives CDR1 SGHVS, CDR2 FNYEAQ.

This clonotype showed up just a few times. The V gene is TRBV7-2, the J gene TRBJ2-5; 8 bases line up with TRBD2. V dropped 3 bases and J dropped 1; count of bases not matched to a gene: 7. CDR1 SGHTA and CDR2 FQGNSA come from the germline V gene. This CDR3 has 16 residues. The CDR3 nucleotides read TGTGCCAGCAGCTTCCGAGCGGGGGTCCCCCAAGAGACCCAGTACTTC. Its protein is CASSFRAGVPQETQYF.

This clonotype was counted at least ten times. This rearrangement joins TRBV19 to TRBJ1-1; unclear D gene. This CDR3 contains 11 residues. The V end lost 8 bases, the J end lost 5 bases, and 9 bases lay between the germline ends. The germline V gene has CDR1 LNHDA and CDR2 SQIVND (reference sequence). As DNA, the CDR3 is TGTGCCAGTGGACGTGGTACTGAAGCTTTCTTT. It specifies CASGRGTEAFF.

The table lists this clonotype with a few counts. CDR3 sequence (DNA): TGTGCCAGCAGTGCCCGCCCTGGGGGGAGCGGCGAGCAGTACGTC. It encodes CASSARPGGSGEQYV. The V gene is TRBV28, the J gene TRBJ2-7; a possible D gene is TRBD2 (6 bases). This CDR3 spans 15 amino acids. V lost 5 bases and J 6 bases, leaving 20 bases between the germline ends. Germline CDR1 is MDHEN and CDR2 is SYDVKM.

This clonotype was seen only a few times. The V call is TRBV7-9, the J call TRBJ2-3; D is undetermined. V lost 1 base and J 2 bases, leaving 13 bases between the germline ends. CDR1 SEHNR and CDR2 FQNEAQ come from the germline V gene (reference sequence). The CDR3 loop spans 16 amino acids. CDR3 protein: CASSLDSAQLTDTQYF. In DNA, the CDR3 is TGTGCCAGCAGCTTAGACTCGGCCCAACTCACAGATACGCAGTATTTT.

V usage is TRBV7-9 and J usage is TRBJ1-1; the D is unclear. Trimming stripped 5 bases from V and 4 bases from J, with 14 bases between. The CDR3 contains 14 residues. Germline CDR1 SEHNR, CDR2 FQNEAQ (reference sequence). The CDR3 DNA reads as TGTGCCAGCAGCGGCCCGGGCCTCCTCACTGAAGCTTTCTTT. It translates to CASSGPGLLTEAFF.

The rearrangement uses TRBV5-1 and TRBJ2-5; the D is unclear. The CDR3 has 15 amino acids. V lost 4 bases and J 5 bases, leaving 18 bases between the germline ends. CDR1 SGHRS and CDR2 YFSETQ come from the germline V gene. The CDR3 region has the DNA TGCGCCAGCAGCGTCGGATTCCTCGACCCGGAGACCCAGTACTTC. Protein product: CASSVGFLDPETQYF.

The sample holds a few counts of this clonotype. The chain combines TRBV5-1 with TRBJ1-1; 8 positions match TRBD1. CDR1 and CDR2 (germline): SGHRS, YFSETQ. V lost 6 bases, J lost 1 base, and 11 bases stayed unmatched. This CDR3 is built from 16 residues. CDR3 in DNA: TGCGCCAGCACTAAACTACCCGGGACAGGGAACACTGAAGCTTTCTTT. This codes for CASTKLPGTGNTEAFF.

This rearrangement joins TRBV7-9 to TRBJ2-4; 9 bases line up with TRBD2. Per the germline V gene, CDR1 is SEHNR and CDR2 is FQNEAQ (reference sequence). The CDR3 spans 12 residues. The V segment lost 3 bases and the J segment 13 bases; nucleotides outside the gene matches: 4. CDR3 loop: CASSFRGGAQYF. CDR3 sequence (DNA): TGTGCCAGCAGCTTCCGCGGGGGGGCCCAGTACTTC.

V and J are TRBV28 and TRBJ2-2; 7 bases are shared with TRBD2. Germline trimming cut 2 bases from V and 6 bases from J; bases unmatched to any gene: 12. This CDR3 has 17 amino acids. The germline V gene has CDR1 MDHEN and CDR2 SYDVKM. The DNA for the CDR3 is TGTGCCAGCAGTTTACTCGAGTGGCAGGGAGGGGCCGGGGAGCTGTTTTTT. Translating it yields CASSLLEWQGGAGELFF.

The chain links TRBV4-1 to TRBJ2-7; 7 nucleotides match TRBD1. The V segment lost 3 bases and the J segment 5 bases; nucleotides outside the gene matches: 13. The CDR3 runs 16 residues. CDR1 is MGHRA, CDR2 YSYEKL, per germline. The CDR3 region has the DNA TGCGCCAGCAGCCACCCTGTCCAGGACAGGTACAACGAGCAGTACTTC. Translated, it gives CASSHPVQDRYNEQYF.

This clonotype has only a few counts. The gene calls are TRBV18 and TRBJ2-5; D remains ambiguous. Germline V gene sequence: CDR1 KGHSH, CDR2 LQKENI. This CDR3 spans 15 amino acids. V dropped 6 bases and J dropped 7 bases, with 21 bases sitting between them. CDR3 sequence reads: CASSLDPGRTGTQYF. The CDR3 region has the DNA TGTGCCAGCTCCCTAGACCCGGGCCGTACCGGGACCCAGTACTTC.

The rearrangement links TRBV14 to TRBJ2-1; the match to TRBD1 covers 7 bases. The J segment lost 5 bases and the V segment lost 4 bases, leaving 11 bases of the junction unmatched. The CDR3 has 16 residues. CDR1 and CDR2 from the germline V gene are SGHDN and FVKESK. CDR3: CASSLRTGLGNNEQFF. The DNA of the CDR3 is TGTGCCAGCAGCCTCCGGACAGGCTTGGGGAACAATGAGCAGTTCTTC.

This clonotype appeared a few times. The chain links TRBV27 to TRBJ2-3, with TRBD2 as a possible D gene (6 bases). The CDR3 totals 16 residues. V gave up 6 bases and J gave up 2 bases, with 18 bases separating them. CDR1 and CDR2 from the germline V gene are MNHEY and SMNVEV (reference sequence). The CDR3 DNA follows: TGTGCCAGCAGACCCATGAGGCGGGGTACCACAGATACGCAGTATTTT. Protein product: CASRPMRRGTTDTQYF.

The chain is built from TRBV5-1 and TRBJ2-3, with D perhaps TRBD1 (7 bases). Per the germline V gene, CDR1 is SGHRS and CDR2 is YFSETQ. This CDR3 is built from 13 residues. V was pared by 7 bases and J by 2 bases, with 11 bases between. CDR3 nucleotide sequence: TGCGCCAGCTGGAGGGGGCCCACAGATACGCAGTATTTT. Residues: CASWRGPTDTQYF. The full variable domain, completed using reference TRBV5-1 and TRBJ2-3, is KAGVTQTPRYLIKTRGQQVTLSCSPISGHRSVSWYQQTPGQGLQFLFEYFSETQRNKGNFPGRFSGRQFSNSRSEMNVSTLELGDSALYLCASWRGPTDTQYFGPGTRLTVL.

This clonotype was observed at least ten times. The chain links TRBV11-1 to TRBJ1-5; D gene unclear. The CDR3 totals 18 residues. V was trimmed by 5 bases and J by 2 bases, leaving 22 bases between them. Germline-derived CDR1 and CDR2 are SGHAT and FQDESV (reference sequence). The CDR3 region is CASSAGPWAFGGNQPQHF. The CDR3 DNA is TGTGCCAGCAGCGCGGGTCCCTGGGCCTTTGGGGGCAATCAGCCCCAGCATTTT.